These T cell receptor beta chains were read from a single sample in a study of blood T cell repertoires in COVID-19. Assay: immunoSEQ multiplex PCR; the TCRdb copy retains only in-frame clones and omits some. This table holds roughly 180,000 clones, under 90% found once. The specimen sequenced was peripheral blood. All receptors come from a woman aged 80 or older with active or convalescent COVID-19. CDR3s include the opening cysteine and the closing phenylalanine or tryptophan. Each record gives: V gene, J gene, D gene, clone size, CDR3 DNA, CDR3 protein. The D gene is left open where the match is weak. Expanded clones are given a class, and other clones once, few, many or no size at all.

V gene: TRBV4-2
J gene: TRBJ1-2
D gene: TRBD1
clone size: .
CDR3 DNA: TGTGCCAGCAGCCAAGGCGGAACAGGGGAAGAGGGCTACACCTTC
CDR3 protein: CASSQGGTGEEGYTF

V gene: TRBV28
J gene: TRBJ1-4
D gene: .
clone size: few
CDR3 DNA: TGTGCCAGCAGTGACCCTAGGGGGAAGACTAATGAAAAACTGTTTTTT
CDR3 protein: CASSDPRGKTNEKLFF

V gene: TRBV3-1/TRBV3-2
J gene: TRBJ2-5
D gene: TRBD2
clone size: once
CDR3 DNA: TGTGCCAGCAGCCAAGATACGGGGGGGGAGACCCAGTACTTC
CDR3 protein: CASSQDTGGETQYF

V gene: TRBV27
J gene: TRBJ2-7
D gene: TRBD2
clone size: once
CDR3 DNA: TGTGCCAGCAGTTTCTTCCGAGGACTAGCGAGCTACGAGCAGTACTTC
CDR3 protein: CASSFFRGLASYEQYF

V gene: TRBV4-2
J gene: TRBJ1-2
D gene: .
clone size: .
CDR3 DNA: TGTGCCAGCAGCCAACAGGGGTTGGGCTATGGCTACACCTTC
CDR3 protein: CASSQQGLGYGYTF

V gene: TRBV28
J gene: TRBJ1-1
D gene: .
clone size: .
CDR3 DNA: TGTGCCAGCAGTTTATGGCCAGGGTTATTCACTGAAGCTTTCTTT
CDR3 protein: CASSLWPGLFTEAFF

V gene: TRBV12-5
J gene: TRBJ2-1
D gene: .
clone size: .
CDR3 DNA: TGTGCTAGTGGTTCGACGGGACTTTCCTACAATGAGCAGTTCTTC
CDR3 protein: CASGSTGLSYNEQFF

V gene: TRBV2
J gene: TRBJ1-2
D gene: .
clone size: .
CDR3 DNA: TGTGCCAGCAAGGAGAATCTCTATGGCTACACCTTC
CDR3 protein: CASKENLYGYTF

V gene: TRBV5-1
J gene: TRBJ1-1
D gene: .
clone size: .
CDR3 DNA: TGCGCCAGCAGCTTGGGTCAGGGGAACCTGAACACTGAAGCTTTCTTT
CDR3 protein: CASSLGQGNLNTEAFF

V gene: TRBV9
J gene: TRBJ1-6
D gene: .
clone size: .
CDR3 DNA: TGTGCCAGCAGCTCACGGGGTAGTCAGGCCAATAATTCACCCCTCCACTTT
CDR3 protein: CASSSRGSQANNSPLHF

V gene: TRBV2
J gene: TRBJ2-3
D gene: .
clone size: .
CDR3 DNA: TGTGCCAGCAGTCCCCCGCGGGGCAGGCTAAGCACAGATACGCAGTATTTT
CDR3 protein: CASSPPRGRLSTDTQYF

V gene: TRBV5-1
J gene: TRBJ2-1
D gene: TRBD2
clone size: few
CDR3 DNA: TGCGCCAGCAGCTTGGTATCCAGCGGGGCGCTTCACGGCAATGAGCAGTTCTTC
CDR3 protein: CASSLVSSGALHGNEQFF

V gene: TRBV19
J gene: TRBJ1-1
D gene: .
clone size: once
CDR3 DNA: TGTGCCAGTAGCCTCCTTCAAGGGGAGGCTGAAGCTTTCTTT
CDR3 protein: CASSLLQGEAEAFF

V gene: TRBV18
J gene: TRBJ1-1
D gene: .
clone size: .
CDR3 DNA: TGTGCCAGCTCACCACCGAGTTCGTTACGAGCCACTGAAGCTTTCTTT
CDR3 protein: CASSPPSSLRATEAFF

V gene: TRBV5-4
J gene: TRBJ2-2
D gene: TRBD1
clone size: .
CDR3 DNA: TGTGCCAGCAGCTTGCGACAGGGCGACACCGGGGAGCTGTTTTTT
CDR3 protein: CASSLRQGDTGELFF

V gene: TRBV6-5
J gene: TRBJ1-2
D gene: .
clone size: .
CDR3 DNA: TGTGCCAGCAGTTTCGGGTCGACAGGAGTCTATGGCTACACCTTC
CDR3 protein: CASSFGSTGVYGYTF

V gene: TRBV11-2
J gene: TRBJ1-2
D gene: .
clone size: .
CDR3 DNA: TGTGCCAGCAGCTTAGGACAGGTCTACGGCTACACCTTC
CDR3 protein: CASSLGQVYGYTF

V gene: TRBV24-1
J gene: TRBJ2-1
D gene: TRBD2
clone size: .
CDR3 DNA: TGTGCCACCGCCTCTAGCGGGAGCGTCAATGAGCAGTTCTTC
CDR3 protein: CATASSGSVNEQFF

V gene: TRBV11-2
J gene: TRBJ2-1
D gene: .
clone size: .
CDR3 DNA: TGTGCCAGCAGCTCCCCCGTCTTTGGAGGAAGCTACAATGAGCAGTTCTTC
CDR3 protein: CASSSPVFGGSYNEQFF

V gene: TRBV7-6
J gene: TRBJ2-2
D gene: TRBD1
clone size: .
CDR3 DNA: TGTGCCAGCAGCCCACGACAGGGGGACACCGGGGAGCTGTTTTTT
CDR3 protein: CASSPRQGDTGELFF

V gene: TRBV28
J gene: TRBJ1-1
D gene: TRBD1
clone size: few
CDR3 DNA: TGTGCCAGCAGTGAAAGGGCAGGGGGCTACCTTGAAGCTTTCTTT
CDR3 protein: CASSERAGGYLEAFF

V gene: TRBV11-2
J gene: TRBJ2-3
D gene: TRBD2
clone size: .
CDR3 DNA: TGTGCCAGCAGCTTAGACGTTGGTAGCGGGAGTAGGAATACGCAGTATTTT
CDR3 protein: CASSLDVGSGSRNTQYF

V gene: TRBV18
J gene: TRBJ2-5
D gene: .
clone size: .
CDR3 DNA: TGTGCCAGCTCACAGGCACAGGGCTTACACTTC
CDR3 protein: CASSQAQGLHF

V gene: TRBV5-5
J gene: TRBJ2-3
D gene: TRBD2
clone size: .
CDR3 DNA: TGTGCCAGCAGCTTGGTAGCGGGAAGGTCAGATACGCAGTATTTT
CDR3 protein: CASSLVAGRSDTQYF

V gene: TRBV20-1
J gene: TRBJ1-3
D gene: .
clone size: .
CDR3 DNA: TGCAGTGCCTTCACTAGAAACACCATATATTTT
CDR3 protein: CSAFTRNTIYF

V gene: TRBV6-5
J gene: TRBJ2-1
D gene: TRBD2
clone size: .
CDR3 DNA: TGTGCCAGCAGTTACTCGAGGCAGCGGGAGTTCGATGAGCAGTTCTTC
CDR3 protein: CASSYSRQREFDEQFF

V gene: TRBV2
J gene: TRBJ2-7
D gene: TRBD2
clone size: .
CDR3 DNA: TGTGCCAGCAGCATTAACTTTCCTGGACTAGCGGGAATAGGCGAGCAGTACTTC
CDR3 protein: CASSINFPGLAGIGEQYF

V gene: TRBV10-2
J gene: TRBJ1-5
D gene: TRBD1
clone size: .
CDR3 DNA: TGCGCCAGCAGGGGACGAGGGACAGCCACTAATAGCAATCAGCCCCAGCATTTT
CDR3 protein: CASRGRGTATNSNQPQHF

V gene: TRBV20-1
J gene: TRBJ2-7
D gene: .
clone size: .
CDR3 DNA: TGCAGTGCTAGATCGGCCTACGAGCAGTACTTC
CDR3 protein: CSARSAYEQYF

V gene: TRBV9
J gene: TRBJ2-1
D gene: TRBD2
clone size: .
CDR3 DNA: TGTGCCAGCAGCGTACGCCTAGCGGGATACAATGAGCAGTTCTTC
CDR3 protein: CASSVRLAGYNEQFF

V gene: TRBV28
J gene: TRBJ1-2
D gene: .
clone size: .
CDR3 DNA: TGTGCCAGCAGTTTTGGGCAGCACTATGGCTACACCTTC
CDR3 protein: CASSFGQHYGYTF

V gene: TRBV18
J gene: TRBJ2-1
D gene: TRBD2
clone size: .
CDR3 DNA: TGTGCCAGCTCACCACCTTGGGACTACTATGAGCAGTTCTTC
CDR3 protein: CASSPPWDYYEQFF

V gene: TRBV19
J gene: TRBJ2-1
D gene: TRBD1
clone size: .
CDR3 DNA: TGTGCCAGTAGTATGGCGGACAGGGCCAATGAGCAGTTCTTC
CDR3 protein: CASSMADRANEQFF

V gene: TRBV19
J gene: TRBJ2-2
D gene: TRBD1
clone size: once
CDR3 DNA: TGTGCCAGTAGTATCGGGACAGGGTATGGTGGCGGGGAGCTGTTTTTT
CDR3 protein: CASSIGTGYGGGELFF

V gene: TRBV28
J gene: TRBJ2-2
D gene: TRBD2
clone size: .
CDR3 DNA: TGTGCCAGCAGTCCTTCCCGCCTAGCGGGATCCGGGGAGCTGTTTTTT
CDR3 protein: CASSPSRLAGSGELFF

V gene: TRBV27
J gene: TRBJ2-2
D gene: .
clone size: .
CDR3 DNA: TGTGCCAGCAGTTTGCACAGGGTATTGTCCGGGGAGCTGTTTTTT
CDR3 protein: CASSLHRVLSGELFF

V gene: TRBV29-1
J gene: TRBJ2-3
D gene: TRBD1
clone size: .
CDR3 DNA: TGCAGCGTTGTTCAGGGGGCGAGCACAGATACGCAGTATTTT
CDR3 protein: CSVVQGASTDTQYF

V gene: TRBV5-1
J gene: TRBJ2-7
D gene: .
clone size: .
CDR3 DNA: TGCGCCAGCAGCTTGGCGGGGGTCCCCTACGAGCAGTACTTC
CDR3 protein: CASSLAGVPYEQYF

V gene: TRBV2
J gene: TRBJ2-7
D gene: .
clone size: many
CDR3 DNA: TGTGCCAGCAGTGTAGGCGGGATTGGCGAGCAGTACTTC
CDR3 protein: CASSVGGIGEQYF

V gene: TRBV19
J gene: TRBJ2-7
D gene: .
clone size: .
CDR3 DNA: TGTGCCAGTAGTTCTCCTTCCTACGAGCAGTACTTC
CDR3 protein: CASSSPSYEQYF

V gene: TRBV7-8
J gene: TRBJ2-7
D gene: TRBD2
clone size: once
CDR3 DNA: TGTGCCAGCAGCCTAACGGGAGGCTCCTACGAGCAGTACTTC
CDR3 protein: CASSLTGGSYEQYF

V gene: TRBV6-1
J gene: TRBJ1-4
D gene: .
clone size: once
CDR3 DNA: TGTGCCAGCAGTGAACCCCCACAGTTCCTTAGGGAAAAACTGTTTTTT
CDR3 protein: CASSEPPQFLREKLFF

V gene: TRBV5-1
J gene: TRBJ1-5
D gene: .
clone size: .
CDR3 DNA: TGCGCCAGCAGCCCCGGAGGGGGGGCCGATCAGCCCCAGCATTTT
CDR3 protein: CASSPGGGADQPQHF